The 30 T cell receptor beta chains in this list originate from one sample, sequenced in a study of blood T cell repertoires in COVID-19 (dated by TCRdb to 2020 to 2021). Receptor amplification or capture employed the immunoSEQ multiplex PCR assay. The table was pulled from immuneACCESS by TCRdb, which kept in-frame rearrangements only. Such tables lose some clones; where checked, under half of the loss comes from unresolved V genes, and the rest has no known cause. This sample has some 250,000 clones in its table, and less than 90% of those were observed once. About 12% of the sample comes from the top ten. Source material: peripheral blood. The origin of the receptors is a woman aged 25 to 45 with COVID-19, enrolled during active disease.

This rearrangement joins TRBV28 to TRBJ2-7, with 8 nucleotides matching TRBD1. Germline lookup yields CDR1 MDHEN and CDR2 SYDVKM. Unmatched junction bases numbered 5, after V lost 3 bases and J lost 4 bases. CDR3 length: 14 residues. CDR3: CASSLYRGRYEQYF. CDR3 nucleotide sequence: TGTGCCAGCAGTTTGTACAGGGGGAGGTACGAGCAGTACTTC.

The genes are TRBV27 and TRBJ1-2; TRBD1 is a possible D gene (5 bases). Between the trimmed V and J ends, which lost 2 bases and 3 bases, there was a span of 10 bases. The CDR3 has 14 residues. Germline CDR1 and CDR2: MNHEY and SMNVEV (reference sequence). The DNA of the CDR3 is TGTGCCAGCAGTTTAGGGGGGGGTGACTATGGCTACACCTTC. Protein product: CASSLGGGDYGYTF.

The chain uses TRBV9 and TRBJ2-1; 10 nucleotides line up with TRBD2. Trimming removed 0 bases from V and 0 bases from J; junction bases left unmatched: 6. The germline gives CDR1 SGDLS, CDR2 YYNGEE. This CDR3 has 18 amino acids. The DNA for the CDR3 is TGTGCCAGCAGCGTAGCTAGCGGGGGCTCCCTCTCCTACAATGAGCAGTTCTTC. This sequence encodes CASSVASGGSLSYNEQFF.

This chain connects TRBV7-6 to TRBJ1-1; TRBD1 might be the D (5 bases). V lost 5 bases and J 9 bases, leaving 13 bases between the germline ends. The germline V gene has CDR1 SGHVS and CDR2 FNYEAQ. This CDR3 comprises 12 residues. The CDR3 bases are TGTGCCAGCAGCCCAGCGGGACGTAAAGCTTTCTTT. Translating gives CASSPAGRKAFF. Full variable domain (remainder filled in from reference TRBV7-6 and TRBJ1-1): GAGVSQSPRYKVTKRGQDVALRCDPISGHVSLYWYRQALGQGPEFLTYFNYEAQQDKSGLPNDRFSAERPEGSISTLTIQRTEQRDSAMYRCASSPAGRKAFFGQGTRLTVV.

This sequence joins TRBV7-9 and TRBJ1-1; 8 positions match TRBD1. V was clipped by 4 bases and J by 1 base; unmatched bases: 5. The CDR3 consists of 15 residues. CDR1 is SEHNR, CDR2 FQNEAQ, per germline (reference sequence). DNA of the CDR3: TGTGCCAGCAGCTACGTAGACAGGGGGAACACTGAAGCTTTCTTT. Translation: CASSYVDRGNTEAFF.

The chain has TRBV6-5 and TRBJ2-3, with D uncertain. The CDR3 extends over 14 amino acids. The germline V and J ends were trimmed by 6 bases and 0 bases, with 10 bases remaining between them. The germline gives CDR1 MNHEY, CDR2 SVGAGI. CDR3 coding DNA: TGTGCCAGCAGGCTGGGCAGTAGCACAGATACGCAGTATTTT. Protein: CASRLGSSTDTQYF.

This chain links TRBV3-1 (or the pseudogene TRBV3-2) with TRBJ2-5; 8 nucleotides match TRBD2. Germline assignment: CDR1 LGHDT and CDR2 YNNKEL (reference sequence). The V segment lost 3 bases and the J segment 0 bases; nucleotides outside the gene matches: 6. The CDR3 consists of 16 residues. CDR3 residues: CASSHTRGGYQETQYF. DNA of the CDR3: TGTGCCAGCAGCCACACTCGCGGGGGGTACCAAGAGACCCAGTACTTC.

The chain employs TRBV10-3 and TRBJ1-4; perhaps TRBD1 as D (6 bases). Deletions cut 6 bases from V and 8 bases from J, with 16 bases between. There are 14 residues in the CDR3. CDR1 and CDR2 from the germline V gene are ENHRY and SYGVKD. The CDR3 here is CAIRGTSASEKLFF. The CDR3 DNA reads TGTGCCATCAGGGGGACATCGGCTTCCGAAAAACTGTTTTTT.

This chain connects TRBV24-1 to TRBJ1-4; 8 positions match TRBD1. The CDR3 is made up of 14 amino acids. Losses at the gene ends were 4 bases for V and 8 bases for J; bases not matched to a gene: 5. Germline V gene lookup returns CDR1 KGHDR and CDR2 SFDVKD. The DNA of the CDR3 is TGTGCCACCAGTGAGTCAGGGGGCAGAGAAAAACTGTTTTTT. This encodes CATSESGGREKLFF.

The chain employs TRBV18 and TRBJ2-3; maybe TRBD1 (6 bases). V was clipped by 2 bases and J by 3 bases, with 9 bases between them. Germline V CDR1 and CDR2: KGHSH, LQKENI. The CDR3 has 14 amino acids. The CDR3 nucleotides are TGTGCCAGCTCACCAGGGGGCGCGACAGATACGCAGTATTTT. Its protein product is CASSPGGATDTQYF.

This sequence joins TRBV3-1 (or the pseudogene TRBV3-2) and TRBJ2-3; D perhaps matches TRBD1 (6 bases). This CDR3 is 15 amino acids long. CDR1 and CDR2 (germline): LGHDT, YNNKEL (reference sequence). V shed 1 base and J shed 6 bases, with 14 bases lying between them. In DNA form, the CDR3 reads TGTGCCAGCAGCCAAGGGGGCCAGACAGGTGATACGCAGTATTTT. This gives the protein CASSQGGQTGDTQYF.

The rearrangement uses TRBV19 and TRBJ2-7, with D hard to call. Germline loops: CDR1 LNHDA, CDR2 SQIVND (reference sequence). The CDR3 runs to 15 residues. V was clipped by 3 bases and J by 4 bases, with 16 bases between them. The CDR3 here is CASSIALGSFYEQYF. The CDR3 bases are TGTGCCAGTAGTATTGCTTTGGGCAGCTTTTACGAGCAGTACTTC. Filled out from reference TRBV19 and TRBJ2-7, the complete variable domain reads DGGITQSPKYLFRKEGQNVTLSCEQNLNHDAMYWYRQDPGQGLRLIYYSQIVNDFQKGDIAEGYSVSREKKESFPLTVTSAQKNPTAFYLCASSIALGSFYEQYFGPGTRLTVT.

The chain combines TRBV5-1 with TRBJ1-5; 8 nucleotides match TRBD1. The V gene end was trimmed by 0 bases and the J gene end by 2 bases; junction bases not matched to a gene: 7. The CDR3 extends over 17 amino acids. Germline CDR1 SGHRS, CDR2 YFSETQ. CDR3 DNA sequence: TGCGCCAGCAGCTTGGCCAAGATGGACAGGGGCAATCAGCCCCAGCATTTT. Translation gives CASSLAKMDRGNQPQHF.

The V call is TRBV5-5, the J call TRBJ2-7; D may be TRBD2 (6 bases). Trimming pared 0 bases from V and 2 bases from J, leaving 12 bases between. The CDR3 length is 15 residues. In germline, CDR1 is SGHKS, CDR2 YYEKEE (reference sequence). The DNA for the CDR3 is TGTGCCAGCAGCTTGGGGGACTTAGGGACCTACGAGCAGTACTTC. This translates into CASSLGDLGTYEQYF.

The CDR3 sequence: CASSLTGTGANQPQHF. DNA for the CDR3: TGTGCCAGCAGCTTAACTGGGACAGGGGCGAATCAGCCCCAGCATTTT. This chain joins TRBV7-2 and TRBJ1-5; 10 bases line up with TRBD1. J was trimmed by 4 bases and V by 2 bases; bases with no gene match: 5. Germline-derived CDR1 and CDR2 are SGHTA and FQGNSA. The CDR3 is 16 residues long.

The J gene is TRBJ1-1, the V gene TRBV29-1; the D gene is possibly TRBD1 (5 bases). The CDR3 consists of 11 residues. The V end lost 4 bases, the J end lost 4 bases, and 7 bases lay between the germline ends. Germline V gene sequence: CDR1 SQVTM, CDR2 ANQGSEA. Here the CDR3 DNA reads TGCAGCGTTGGCAGGGCCACTGAAGCTTTCTTT. Translating it yields CSVGRATEAFF.

The CDR3 reads CASRGHGLAGNNEQFF. The CDR3 DNA is TGTGCCAGCAGGGGTCATGGGCTAGCGGGTAACAATGAGCAGTTCTTC. This chain connects TRBV9 to TRBJ2-1; 8 nucleotides agree with TRBD2. The CDR3 has 16 residues. In germline, CDR1 is SGDLS, CDR2 YYNGEE. The junction had 12 bases not matched to a gene; V was cut back by 5 bases and J by 5 bases.

The chain recombines TRBV10-3 with TRBJ1-2, with 7 bases aligning to TRBD1. Trimming removed 2 bases from V and 4 bases from J; junction bases left unmatched: 4. The CDR3 has 14 residues. CDR1 is ENHRY and CDR2 is SYGVKD in the germline V gene. The CDR3 loop is CAISEVAGGYGYTF. CDR3 in DNA: TGTGCCATCAGTGAGGTCGCAGGGGGCTATGGCTACACCTTC.

Only a few counts were recorded for this clone. The chain uses TRBV27 and TRBJ2-5; tentative D call: TRBD2 (5 bases). V dropped 4 bases and J dropped 5 bases, with 14 bases sitting between them. The length of the CDR3 is 14 residues. From germline, CDR1 is MNHEY and CDR2 SMNVEV (reference sequence). For the CDR3, the DNA is TGTGCCAGCAGTTACGTCGGGGAAGCGGAGACCCAGTACTTC. Its protein is CASSYVGEAETQYF.

The table lists this clone with a count of one. The genes are TRBV5-1 and TRBJ2-7; TRBD2 aligns across 7 bases. J gave up 0 bases and V 4 bases, and 4 bases lay outside the gene matches. The CDR3 consists of 14 residues. Germline assignment: CDR1 SGHRS and CDR2 YFSETQ. This CDR3 reads CASSRGEVSYEQYF. The CDR3 nucleotides read TGCGCCAGCAGCCGGGGGGAAGTCTCCTACGAGCAGTACTTC.

In the case of this clone: Other nucleotide sequences in the sample specify the same CDR3. V and J are TRBV12-3 or TRBV12-4 and TRBJ1-2, with a possible D match to TRBD1 (5 bases). CDR3 size: 12 residues. Trimming removed 8 bases from V and 2 bases from J, with 9 bases in between. The CDR3 is CASSGVNYGYTF. In DNA form, the CDR3 reads TGTGCCAGCTCGGGGGTCAACTATGGCTACACCTTC.

V usage is TRBV12-3 or TRBV12-4 and J usage is TRBJ2-1; D gene unclear. The CDR3 totals 13 residues. V was pared by 3 bases and J by 6 bases, with 9 bases between. CDR3 sequence: CASSLSLGNEQFF. CDR3 DNA sequence: TGTGCCAGCAGTTTGAGTCTAGGCAATGAGCAGTTCTTC.

A few counts support this clone. This chain joins TRBV19 and TRBJ1-1; 7 bases fit TRBD1. Germline V lookup: CDR1 LNHDA, CDR2 SQIVND (reference sequence). J gave up 2 bases and V 7 bases, and 4 bases lay outside the gene matches. This CDR3 has 13 amino acids. CDR3 region: CASKGQLNTEAFF. CDR3 DNA sequence: TGTGCCAGTAAGGGACAGCTCAACACTGAAGCTTTCTTT.

This clone has more than one count but fewer than ten. The chain joins TRBV3-1 (or the pseudogene TRBV3-2) to TRBJ1-1; no reliable D call. V lost 3 bases, J lost 0 bases, and 5 bases lay in between. This CDR3 contains 13 residues. The germline V gene encodes CDR1 LGHDT and CDR2 YNNKEL (reference sequence). The CDR3, as DNA: TGTGCCAGCAGCCATCAGGTGAACACTGAAGCTTTCTTT. Translating it yields CASSHQVNTEAFF.

The rearrangement uses TRBV28 and TRBJ1-5, with TRBD1 matching over 7 bases. Germline CDR1 MDHEN, CDR2 SYDVKM. V lost 3 bases to trimming and J lost 7 bases; unmatched junction nucleotides: 6. CDR3 size: 14 residues. CDR3: CASSLWGRGQPQHF. CDR3 DNA sequence: TGTGCCAGCAGTTTGTGGGGCAGGGGGCAGCCCCAGCATTTT.

V and J are TRBV18 and TRBJ2-1; D possibly corresponds to TRBD1 (6 bases). Trimming removed 4 bases at V and 8 bases at J, with 9 bases between. This CDR3 contains 12 residues. The germline V gene has CDR1 KGHSH and CDR2 LQKENI. Here the CDR3 DNA reads TGTGCCAGCTCACTCAGGGGTTATGAGCAGTTCTTC. Protein: CASSLRGYEQFF.

The table lists this clone with a count of one. This chain joins TRBV5-4 and TRBJ2-7; no clear D. CDR1 and CDR2 (germline): SGHNT, YYREEE (reference sequence). CDR3 length: 15 amino acids. Trimming removed 3 bases from V and 0 bases from J, with 13 bases in between. The CDR3 spells CASSSDPRSSYEQYF. Here the CDR3 DNA reads TGTGCCAGCAGCTCAGACCCCCGGAGCTCCTACGAGCAGTACTTC. The full variable domain, with the rest looked up from reference TRBV5-4 and TRBJ2-7, is ETGVTQSPTHLIKTRGQQVTLRCSSQSGHNTVSWYQQALGQGPQFIFQYYREEENGRGNFPPRFSGLQFPNYSSELNVNALELDDSALYLCASSSDPRSSYEQYFGPGTRLTVT.

The rearrangement joins TRBV28 to TRBJ1-1, with D maybe TRBD1 (5 bases). CDR3 size: 17 residues. V lost 3 bases to trimming and J lost 3 bases, with 20 bases between them. Germline-derived CDR1 and CDR2 are MDHEN and SYDVKM. CDR3 sequence (DNA): TGTGCCAGCAGTTTGGGGGGGACCCCAACCTCTCACACTGAAGCTTTCTTT. Its translation is CASSLGGTPTSHTEAFF. The full variable domain, rest sourced from reference TRBV28 and TRBJ1-1, is DVKVTQSSRYLVKRTGEKVFLECVQDMDHENMFWYRQDPGLGLRLIYFSYDVKMKEKGDIPEGYSVSREKKERFSLILESASTNQTSMYLCASSLGGTPTSHTEAFFGQGTRLTVV.

This clone was seen a few times. The CDR3 reads CASSQTGGDGYTF. CDR3 DNA: TGTGCCAGCTCACAAACAGGGGGCGATGGCTACACCTTC. The chain is built from TRBV18 and TRBJ1-2, with TRBD1 identical over 9 bases. J was trimmed by 6 bases and V by 4 bases; bases with no gene match: 3. Germline values: CDR1 KGHSH, CDR2 LQKENI. CDR3 length equals 13 residues.

The J gene is TRBJ2-7, the V gene TRBV5-6; D uncertain. Germline-derived CDR1 and CDR2 are SGHDT and YYEEEE. V lost 4 bases, J lost 3 bases, and 11 bases lay in between. The CDR3 length is 13 residues. This chain's CDR3 is CASSDRLGYEQYF. DNA for the CDR3: TGTGCCAGCAGCGATCGACTCGGCTACGAGCAGTACTTC. Full variable domain (missing parts from reference TRBV5-6 and TRBJ2-7): DAGVTQSPTHLIKTRGQQVTLRCSPKSGHDTVSWYQQALGQGPQFIFQYYEEEERQRGNFPDRFSGHQFPNYSSELNVNALLLGDSALYLCASSDRLGYEQYFGPGTRLTVT.